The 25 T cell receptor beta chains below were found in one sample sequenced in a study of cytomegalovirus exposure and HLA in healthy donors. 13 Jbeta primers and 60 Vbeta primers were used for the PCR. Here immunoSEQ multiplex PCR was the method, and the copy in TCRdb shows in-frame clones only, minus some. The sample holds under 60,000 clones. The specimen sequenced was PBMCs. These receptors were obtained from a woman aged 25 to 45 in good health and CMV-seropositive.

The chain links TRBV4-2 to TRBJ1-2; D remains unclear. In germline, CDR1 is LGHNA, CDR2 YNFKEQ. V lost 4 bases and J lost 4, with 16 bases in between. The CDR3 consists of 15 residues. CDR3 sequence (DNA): TGTGCCAGCAGCCCGTTGGGAGATCTCACCTATGGCTACACCTTC. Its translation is CASSPLGDLTYGYTF.

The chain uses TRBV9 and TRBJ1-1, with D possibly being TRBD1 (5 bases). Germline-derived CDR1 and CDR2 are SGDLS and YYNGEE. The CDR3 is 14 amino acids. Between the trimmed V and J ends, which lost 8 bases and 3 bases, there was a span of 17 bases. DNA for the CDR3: TGTGCCAGTACCCAAGACAGCCTCCACACTGAAGCTTTCTTT. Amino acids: CASTQDSLHTEAFF.

CDR3 DNA: TGTGCCATCAGTGATTCGACAGTCGGGGGCTACGAGCAGTACTTC. Protein: CAISDSTVGGYEQYF. The chain couples TRBV10-3 to TRBJ2-7; D is perhaps TRBD2 (6 bases). This CDR3 has 15 residues. Trimming stripped 3 bases from V and 3 bases from J, with 15 bases between. Germline CDR1 and CDR2: ENHRY and SYGVKD.

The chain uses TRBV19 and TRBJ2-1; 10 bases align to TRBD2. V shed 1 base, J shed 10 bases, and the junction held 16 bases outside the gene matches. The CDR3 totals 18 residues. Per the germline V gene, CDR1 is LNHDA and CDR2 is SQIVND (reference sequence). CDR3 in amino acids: CASSIGSGGAGPLLEQFF. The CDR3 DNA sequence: TGTGCCAGTAGTATAGGAAGCGGGGGGGCAGGGCCACTCCTAGAGCAGTTCTTC.

The CDR3 protein is CATKSTGGFQPQHF. Here the CDR3 DNA reads TGTGCCACAAAATCGACAGGGGGTTTCCAGCCCCAGCATTTT. The gene calls are TRBV6-1 and TRBJ1-5; 9 positions match TRBD1. This CDR3 has 14 residues. Germline CDR1 reads MNHNS; CDR2 reads SASEGT. The V gene end was trimmed by 10 bases and the J gene end by 7 bases; junction bases not matched to a gene: 11.

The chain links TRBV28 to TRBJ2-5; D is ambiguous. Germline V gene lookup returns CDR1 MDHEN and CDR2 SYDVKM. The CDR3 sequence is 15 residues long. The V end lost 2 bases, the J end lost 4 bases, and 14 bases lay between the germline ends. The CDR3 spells CASSLGSYFGETQYF. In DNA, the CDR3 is TGTGCCAGCAGTTTAGGTTCGTACTTCGGAGAGACCCAGTACTTC.

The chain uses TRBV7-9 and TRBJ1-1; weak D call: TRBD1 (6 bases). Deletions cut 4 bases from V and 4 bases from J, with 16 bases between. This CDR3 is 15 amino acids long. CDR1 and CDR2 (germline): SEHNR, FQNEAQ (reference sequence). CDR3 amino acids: CASSSDTGTITEAFF. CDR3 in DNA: TGTGCCAGCAGCTCAGATACCGGGACAATCACTGAAGCTTTCTTT.

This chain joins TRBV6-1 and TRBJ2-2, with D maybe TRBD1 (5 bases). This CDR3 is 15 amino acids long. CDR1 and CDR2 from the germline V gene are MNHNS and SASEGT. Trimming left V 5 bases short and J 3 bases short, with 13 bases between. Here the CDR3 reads CASSTLGVDTGELFF. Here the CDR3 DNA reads TGTGCCAGCAGTACCCTAGGGGTGGACACCGGGGAGCTGTTTTTT.

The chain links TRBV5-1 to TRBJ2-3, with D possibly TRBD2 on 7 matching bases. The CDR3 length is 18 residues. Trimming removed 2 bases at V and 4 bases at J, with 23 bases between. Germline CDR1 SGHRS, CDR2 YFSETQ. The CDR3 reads CASSFGPHGGNRADTQYF. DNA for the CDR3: TGCGCCAGCAGCTTTGGCCCACACGGGGGGAACAGGGCAGATACGCAGTATTTT.

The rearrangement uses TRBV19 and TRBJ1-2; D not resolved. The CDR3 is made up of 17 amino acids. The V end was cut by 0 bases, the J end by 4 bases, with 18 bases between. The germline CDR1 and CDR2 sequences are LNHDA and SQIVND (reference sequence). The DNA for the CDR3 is TGTGCCAGTAGTATAGATCTGGCAGCCTCAGGCACCTATGGCTACACCTTC. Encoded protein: CASSIDLAASGTYGYTF.

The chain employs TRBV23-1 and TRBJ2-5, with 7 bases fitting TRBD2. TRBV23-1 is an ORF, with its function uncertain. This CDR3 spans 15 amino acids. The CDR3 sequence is CAGVSWGGDQETQYF. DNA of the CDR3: TGCGCAGGCGTCTCTTGGGGGGGGGACCAAGAGACCCAGTACTTC.

Here the CDR3 reads CASRTGGTNGEQYF. The CDR3 nucleotides read TGTGCCAGCAGGACGGGGGGTACCAACGGCGAGCAGTACTTC. The V gene is TRBV11-2, the J gene TRBJ2-7, with 7 nucleotides matching TRBD2. Germline CDR1 reads SGHAT; CDR2 reads FQNNGV. The ends lost 6 bases at V and 6 bases at J; junction bases unmatched: 11. This CDR3 is built from 14 residues.

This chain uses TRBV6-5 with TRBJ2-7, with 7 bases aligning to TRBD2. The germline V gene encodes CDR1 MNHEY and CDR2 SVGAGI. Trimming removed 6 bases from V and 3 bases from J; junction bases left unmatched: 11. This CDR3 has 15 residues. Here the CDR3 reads CASSSGGGGDYEQYF. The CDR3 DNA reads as TGTGCCAGCAGCTCGGGAGGCGGGGGTGACTACGAGCAGTACTTC.

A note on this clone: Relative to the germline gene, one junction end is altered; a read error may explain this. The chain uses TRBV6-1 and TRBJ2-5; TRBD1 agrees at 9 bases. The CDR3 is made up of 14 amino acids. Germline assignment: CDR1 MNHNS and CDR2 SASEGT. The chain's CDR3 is CASSIQGAREIQYF. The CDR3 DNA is TGTGCCAGCAGCATACAGGGGGCGAGGGAGATCCAGTACTTC.

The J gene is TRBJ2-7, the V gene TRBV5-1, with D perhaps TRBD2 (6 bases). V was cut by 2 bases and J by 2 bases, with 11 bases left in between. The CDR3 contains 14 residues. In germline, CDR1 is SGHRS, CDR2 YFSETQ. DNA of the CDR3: TGCGCCAGCAGCTTCGGGAGCGTCGCCTACGAGCAGTACTTC. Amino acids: CASSFGSVAYEQYF.

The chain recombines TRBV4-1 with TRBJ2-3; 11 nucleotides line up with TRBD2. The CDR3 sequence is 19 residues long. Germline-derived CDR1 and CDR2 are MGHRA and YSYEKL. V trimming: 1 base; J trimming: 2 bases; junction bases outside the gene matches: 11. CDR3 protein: CASSQALGLAGFITDTQYF. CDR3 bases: TGCGCCAGCAGCCAAGCCCTAGGACTAGCGGGCTTCATCACAGATACGCAGTATTTT.

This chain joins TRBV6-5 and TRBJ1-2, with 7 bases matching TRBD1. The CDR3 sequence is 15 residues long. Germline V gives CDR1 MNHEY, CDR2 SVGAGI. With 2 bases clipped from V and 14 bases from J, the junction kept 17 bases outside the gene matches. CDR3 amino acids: CASSYAPTYGQERTF. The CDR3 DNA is TGTGCCAGCAGTTACGCGCCCACTTATGGACAGGAGAGGACCTTC.

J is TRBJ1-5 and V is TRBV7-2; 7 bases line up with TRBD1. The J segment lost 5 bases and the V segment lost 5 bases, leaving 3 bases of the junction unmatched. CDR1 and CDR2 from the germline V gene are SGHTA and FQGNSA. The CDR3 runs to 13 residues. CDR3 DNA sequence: TGTGCCAGCAGCATGGACAGGCATCAGCCCCAGCATTTT. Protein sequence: CASSMDRHQPQHF. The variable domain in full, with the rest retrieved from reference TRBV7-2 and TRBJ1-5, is GAGVSQSPSNKVTEKGKDVELRCDPISGHTALYWYRQSLGQGLEFLIYFQGNSAPDKSGLPSDRFSAERTGGSVSTLTIQRTQQEDSAVYLCASSMDRHQPQHFGDGTRLSIL.

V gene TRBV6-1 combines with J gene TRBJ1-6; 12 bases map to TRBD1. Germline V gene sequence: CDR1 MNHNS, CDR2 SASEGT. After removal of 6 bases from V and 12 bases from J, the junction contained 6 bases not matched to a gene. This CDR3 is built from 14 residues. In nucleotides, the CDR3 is TGTGCCAGCAGCGCCGGGACAGGGGGCATACCCCTCCACTTT. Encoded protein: CASSAGTGGIPLHF.

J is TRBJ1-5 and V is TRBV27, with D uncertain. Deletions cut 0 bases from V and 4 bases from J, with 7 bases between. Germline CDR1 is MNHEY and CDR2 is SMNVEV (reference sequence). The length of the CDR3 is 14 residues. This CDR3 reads CASSLSPGNQPQHF. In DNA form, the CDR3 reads TGTGCCAGCAGTTTATCCCCGGGTAATCAGCCCCAGCATTTT.

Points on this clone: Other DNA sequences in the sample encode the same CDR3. In nucleotides, the CDR3 is TGTGCCTGGACACAGGTGAACACTGAAGCTTTCTTT. This codes for CAWTQVNTEAFF. The chain combines TRBV30 with TRBJ1-1; possibly TRBD1 for D (5 bases). The CDR3 consists of 12 residues. Germline CDR1 reads GTSNPN; CDR2 reads SVGIG (reference sequence). Trimming left V 4 bases short and J 0 bases short, with 6 bases between.

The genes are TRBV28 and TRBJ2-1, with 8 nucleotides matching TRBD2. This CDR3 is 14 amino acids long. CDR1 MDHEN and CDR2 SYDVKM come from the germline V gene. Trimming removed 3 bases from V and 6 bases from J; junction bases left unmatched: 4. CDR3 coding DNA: TGTGCCAGCAGTTTCGGGAGGGGTGGCAATGAGCAGTTCTTC. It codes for CASSFGRGGNEQFF.

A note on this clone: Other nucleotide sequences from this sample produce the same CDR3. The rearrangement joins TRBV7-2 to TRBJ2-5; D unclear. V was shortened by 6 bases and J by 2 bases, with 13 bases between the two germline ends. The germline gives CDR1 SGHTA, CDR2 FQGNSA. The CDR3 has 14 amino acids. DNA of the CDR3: TGTGCCAGCAGAGTCCCCCGGGTGCAAGAGACCCAGTACTTC. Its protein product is CASRVPRVQETQYF.

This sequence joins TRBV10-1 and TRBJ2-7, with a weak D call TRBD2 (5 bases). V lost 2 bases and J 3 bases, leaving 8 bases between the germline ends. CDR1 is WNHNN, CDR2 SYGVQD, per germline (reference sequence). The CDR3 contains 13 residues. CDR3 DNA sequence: TGCGCCAGCAGTGAGAACGGAGGCTACGAGCAGTACTTC. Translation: CASSENGGYEQYF.

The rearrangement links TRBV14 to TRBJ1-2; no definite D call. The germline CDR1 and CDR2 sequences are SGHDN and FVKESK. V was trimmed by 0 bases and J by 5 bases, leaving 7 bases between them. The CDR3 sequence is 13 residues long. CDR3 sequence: CASSQDRTYGYTF. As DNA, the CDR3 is TGTGCCAGCAGCCAAGACAGAACGTATGGCTACACCTTC.